This TCR beta chain was captured in a study of Tregs in tolerant kidney transplant recipients. TCRdb's table, derived via immunoSEQ multiplex PCR, lists solely in-frame clones and lacks some. The table shows around 77,000 clones, with around 98% occurring only once. Points on this clone: Its specificity is not known.

General study results and limits: Nucleotide sequences could not be compared across some patients' samples due to primer changes.

The CDR3 totals 13 residues. Trimming cost V 7 bases and J 3 bases, with 9 bases left between them. Germline lookup yields CDR1 LGHNT and CDR2 FRNRAP. The rearrangement uses TRBV12-5 and TRBJ2-2; D remains ambiguous. This material consisted of CD4+ T cells from blood, taken before the transplant. The receptor's source is a human donor who received a combined kidney and bone marrow transplant. CDR3 sequence: CASAFRYTGELFF. In nucleotides, the CDR3 is TGTGCTAGTGCCTTCAGATACACCGGGGAGCTGTTTTTT.